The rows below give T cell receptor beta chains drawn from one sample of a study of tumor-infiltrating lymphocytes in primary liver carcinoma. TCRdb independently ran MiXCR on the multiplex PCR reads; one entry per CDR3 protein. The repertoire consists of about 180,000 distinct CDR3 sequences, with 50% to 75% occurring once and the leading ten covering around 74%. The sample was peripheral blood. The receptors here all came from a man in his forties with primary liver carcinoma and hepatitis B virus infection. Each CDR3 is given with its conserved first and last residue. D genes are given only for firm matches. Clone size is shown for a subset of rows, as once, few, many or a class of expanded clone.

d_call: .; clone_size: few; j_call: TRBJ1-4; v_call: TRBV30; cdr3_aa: CARGDGTNEKLFF; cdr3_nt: TGTGCCCGCGGGGACGGCACTAATGAAAAACTGTTTTTT
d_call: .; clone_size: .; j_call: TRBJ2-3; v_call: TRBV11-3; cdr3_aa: CTSSLSGGTDTQYF; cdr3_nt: TGTACCAGCAGCTTATCCGGGGGCACAGATACGCAGTATTTT
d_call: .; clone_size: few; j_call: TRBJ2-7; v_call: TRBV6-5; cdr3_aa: CASSLEGGDYEQYF; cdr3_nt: TGTGCCAGCAGTCTAGAGGGCGGGGACTACGAGCAGTACTTC
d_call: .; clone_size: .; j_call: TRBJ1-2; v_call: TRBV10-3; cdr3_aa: CAISESGGYGYTF; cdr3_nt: TGTGCCATCAGTGAGTCGGGGGGCTATGGCTACACCTTC
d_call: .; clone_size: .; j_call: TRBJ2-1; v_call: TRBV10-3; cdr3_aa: CAISDGAGQFF; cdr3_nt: TGTGCCATCAGTGACGGGGCGGGGCAGTTCTTC
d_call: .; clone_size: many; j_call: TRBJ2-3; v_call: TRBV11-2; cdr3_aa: CASSQPTQDSTDTQYF; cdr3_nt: TGTGCCAGCAGCCAGCCGACACAAGATAGCACAGATACGCAGTATTTT
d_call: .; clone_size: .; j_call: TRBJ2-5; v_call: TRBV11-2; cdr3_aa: CAISLTLGSQGRETQYF; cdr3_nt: TGTGCCATCAGCCTCACTTTAGGGAGCCAGGGGCGGGAGACCCAGTACTTC
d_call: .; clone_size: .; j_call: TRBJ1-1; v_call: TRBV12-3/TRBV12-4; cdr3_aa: CASSFTLQDIEAFF; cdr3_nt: TGTGCCAGCAGTTTTACCCTACAGGACATTGAAGCTTTCTTT
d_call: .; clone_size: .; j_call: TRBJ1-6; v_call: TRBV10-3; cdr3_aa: CAISDRGVDRNSPLHF; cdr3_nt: TGTGCCATCAGTGACAGGGGCGTAGATAGGAATTCACCCCTCCACTTT
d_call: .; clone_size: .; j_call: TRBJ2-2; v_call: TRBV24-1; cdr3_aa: CATSYRIGELFF; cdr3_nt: TGTGCCACCAGTTACAGAATCGGGGAGCTGTTTTTT
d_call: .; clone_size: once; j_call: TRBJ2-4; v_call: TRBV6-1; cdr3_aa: CASSDGPLAKNIQYF; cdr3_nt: TGTGCCAGCAGTGACGGACCGTTAGCCAAAAACATTCAGTACTTC
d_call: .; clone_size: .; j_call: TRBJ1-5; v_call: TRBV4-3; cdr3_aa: CASSQDFGSNQPQHF; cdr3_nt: TGCGCCAGCAGCCAAGATTTTGGGAGCAATCAGCCCCAGCATTTT
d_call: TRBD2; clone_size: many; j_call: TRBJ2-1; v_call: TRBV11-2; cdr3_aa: CASSLDQWTSGSYNEQFF; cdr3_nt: TGTGCCAGCAGCTTAGATCAGTGGACTAGCGGCTCCTACAATGAGCAGTTCTTC
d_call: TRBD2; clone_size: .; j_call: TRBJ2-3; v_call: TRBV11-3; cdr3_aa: CVSSLGVTSGSTDTQCF; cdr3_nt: TGTGTCAGCAGCTTAGGGGTAACTAGCGGGAGCACAGATACGCAGTGTTTT
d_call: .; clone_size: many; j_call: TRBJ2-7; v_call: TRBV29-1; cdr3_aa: CSVSQAAGREQYF; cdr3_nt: TGCAGCGTTAGTCAGGCAGCAGGGCGGGAGCAGTACTTC
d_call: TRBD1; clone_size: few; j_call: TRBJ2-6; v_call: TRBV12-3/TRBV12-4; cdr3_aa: CASSSDRVCGANVLTF; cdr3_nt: TGTGCCAGCAGTTCCGACAGGGTATGTGGGGCCAACGTCCTGACTTTC
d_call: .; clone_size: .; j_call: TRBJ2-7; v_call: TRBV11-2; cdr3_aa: CASILDPGDGIYEQYF; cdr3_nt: TGTGCTAGCATCTTAGATCCGGGGGACGGTATCTACGAGCAGTACTTC
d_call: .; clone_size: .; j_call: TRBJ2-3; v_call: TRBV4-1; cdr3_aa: CASSQAGLITDTQYF; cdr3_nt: TGCGCCAGCAGCCAAGCAGGGCTTATCACAGATACGCAGTATTTT
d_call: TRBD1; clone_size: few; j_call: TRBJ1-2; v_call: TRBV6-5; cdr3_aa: CASSYSGDRGRSGYTF; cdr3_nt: TGTGCCAGCAGTTACTCGGGGGACAGGGGGCGTTCTGGCTACACCTTC
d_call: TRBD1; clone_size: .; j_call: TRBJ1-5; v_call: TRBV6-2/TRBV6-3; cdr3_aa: CASRGTGGNQPQHF; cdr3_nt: TGTGCCAGTAGAGGGACAGGGGGCAATCAGCCCCAGCATTTT